The 22 T cell receptor beta chains given below trace back to one sample, sequenced in a study of blood T cell repertoires in COVID-19. Measured with immunoSEQ multiplex PCR; TCRdb has only the in-frame clones, and not every one. The profile shows under 250,000 clones, roughly 85% of them singletons. Material: peripheral blood. The receptors derive from a woman between 18 and 29 years old with acute or convalescent COVID-19.

The genes are TRBV4-3 and TRBJ2-7; D may be TRBD2 (6 bases). Per the germline V gene, CDR1 is LGHNA and CDR2 is YSLEER. The CDR3 consists of 17 residues. The germline V and J ends were trimmed by 0 bases and 2 bases, with 17 bases remaining between them. The CDR3 here is CASSQETGGEWTYEQYF. The CDR3, as DNA: TGCGCCAGCAGCCAAGAAACGGGCGGGGAATGGACCTACGAGCAGTACTTC.

This chain joins TRBV27 and TRBJ2-1; 11 bases match TRBD2. Germline assignment: CDR1 MNHEY and CDR2 SMNVEV (reference sequence). The trim removed 4 bases at V and 4 bases at J, leaving 9 bases unmatched. The CDR3 sequence is 17 residues long. This chain's CDR3 is CASSSVAGGPLYNEQFF. The CDR3 DNA is TGTGCCAGCAGTTCCGTAGCGGGAGGGCCTTTATACAATGAGCAGTTCTTC.

This chain links TRBV6-5 with TRBJ2-7; 8 positions match TRBD1. The germline CDR1 and CDR2 sequences are MNHEY and SVGAGI. This CDR3 contains 12 residues. V lost 10 bases and J lost 3; bases outside the gene matches: 5. CDR3 sequence (DNA): TGTGCCACCCGGACAGGGCTCTACGAGCAGTACTTC. Translation: CATRTGLYEQYF.

The chain combines TRBV3-1 (or the pseudogene TRBV3-2) with TRBJ2-7; 12 bases agree with TRBD2. The CDR3 extends over 15 amino acids. CDR1 and CDR2 from the germline V gene are LGHDT and YNNKEL (reference sequence). V lost 4 bases, J lost 2 bases, and 3 bases stayed unmatched. Here the CDR3 DNA reads TGTGCCAGCAGCCCCGGACTAGCGGGGACCTACGAGCAGTACTTC. It encodes CASSPGLAGTYEQYF.

The V call is TRBV6-5, the J call TRBJ2-3, with TRBD2 matching 10 bases. V lost 7 bases, J lost 2 bases, and 6 bases stayed unmatched. Germline V gene lookup returns CDR1 MNHEY and CDR2 SVGAGI. The CDR3 runs to 15 residues. CDR3 DNA: TGTGCCAGCACCACGGGACTAGCGAACACAGATACGCAGTATTTT. Protein product: CASTTGLANTDTQYF.

The genes are TRBV11-2 and TRBJ2-1; tentative D call: TRBD1 (5 bases). The CDR3 is 13 amino acids. Looked up from germline, CDR1 is SGHAT and CDR2 is FQNNGV. Trimming cost V 5 bases and J 6 bases, with 11 bases left between them. The CDR3 DNA sequence: TGTGCCAGCAGCGTCCTCAGGGTCAATGAGCAGTTCTTC. Translated, it gives CASSVLRVNEQFF. The variable domain in full, with the rest retrieved from reference TRBV11-2 and TRBJ2-1, is EAGVAQSPRYKIIEKRQSVAFWCNPISGHATLYWYQQILGQGPKLLIQFQNNGVVDDSQLPKDRFSAERLKGVDSTLKIQPAKLEDSAVYLCASSVLRVNEQFFGPGTRLTVL.

V is TRBV15 and J is TRBJ2-5; TRBD2 matches at 10 bases. The CDR3 sequence is 14 residues long. V trimming: 5 bases; J trimming: 6 bases; junction bases outside the gene matches: 6. Per the germline V gene, CDR1 is LNHNV and CDR2 is YYDKDF (reference sequence). The CDR3 loop reads CATSGPSGSQTQYF. CDR3 DNA: TGTGCCACCAGCGGACCTAGCGGGAGTCAGACCCAGTACTTC.

V gene TRBV6-1 combines with J gene TRBJ1-1; D ambiguous. The CDR3 runs to 12 residues. Germline CDR1 and CDR2: MNHNS and SASEGT. Trimming shortened V by 1 base and J by 11 bases, and 11 bases separated the two germline ends. The CDR3 reads CASSEGRSWAFF. For the CDR3, the DNA is TGTGCCAGCAGTGAAGGGAGGTCTTGGGCTTTCTTT.

This clone appeared a single time. The CDR3 sequence: CASSPPGLAGYYEQYF. CDR3 nucleotide sequence: TGTGCCAGCAGCCCCCCGGGACTAGCGGGATACTACGAGCAGTACTTC. This sequence joins TRBV7-2 and TRBJ2-7, with TRBD2 identical over 13 bases. With V trimmed by 5 bases and J by 3 bases, 7 bases remained unmatched. This CDR3 has 16 amino acids. Germline V gene data show CDR1 as SGHTA and CDR2 as FQGNSA.

The V and J genes are TRBV28 and TRBJ2-5; D is possibly TRBD1 (6 bases). This CDR3 comprises 15 residues. CDR1 MDHEN and CDR2 SYDVKM come from the germline V gene. V lost 4 bases to trimming and J lost 3 bases, with 15 bases between them. The CDR3 DNA reads as TGTGCCAGCAGTTCGACCGGGACACGAAAAGAGACCCAGTACTTC. Amino acid sequence: CASSSTGTRKETQYF.

The rearrangement uses TRBV24-1 and TRBJ1-2; no reliable D call. Trimming left V 3 bases short and J 5 bases short, with 6 bases between. Germline V gene data show CDR1 as KGHDR and CDR2 as SFDVKD. This CDR3 has 12 residues. CDR3 DNA: TGTGCCACCAGTGATGAGATATATGGCTACACCTTC. It codes for CATSDEIYGYTF.

CDR3 sequence (DNA): TGTGCCAGCAGCTTAGCCCATGGGAGGCAAGAGACCCAGTACTTC. It is translated as CASSLAHGRQETQYF. The chain couples TRBV7-9 to TRBJ2-5; a possible D gene is TRBD2 (6 bases). The CDR3 extends over 15 amino acids. Germline values: CDR1 SEHNR, CDR2 FQNEAQ (reference sequence). V dropped 0 bases and J dropped 2 bases, with 10 bases sitting between them.

The chain is built from TRBV11-2 and TRBJ2-7; 9 bases agree with TRBD1. Germline-derived CDR1 and CDR2 are SGHAT and FQNNGV. Unmatched junction bases numbered 6, after V lost 5 bases and J lost 4 bases. The CDR3 has 14 residues. CDR3 bases: TGTGCCAGCAGCCGGACAGGGGCTTGGTACGAGCAGTACTTC. Its translation: CASSRTGAWYEQYF. Looking up the rest from reference TRBV11-2 and TRBJ2-7 gives the full variable domain: EAGVAQSPRYKIIEKRQSVAFWCNPISGHATLYWYQQILGQGPKLLIQFQNNGVVDDSQLPKDRFSAERLKGVDSTLKIQPAKLEDSAVYLCASSRTGAWYEQYFGPGTRLTVT.

V gene TRBV14 combines with J gene TRBJ2-1, with TRBD1 identical over 8 bases. This CDR3 is 15 amino acids long. The V gene end was trimmed by 1 base and the J gene end by 4 bases; junction bases not matched to a gene: 3. CDR1 SGHDN and CDR2 FVKESK come from the germline V gene. The chain's CDR3 is CASSQGGQGYNEQFF. The CDR3 nucleotides are TGTGCCAGCAGCCAAGGAGGACAGGGATACAATGAGCAGTTCTTC.

This clone was detected only once. This chain links TRBV6-2 or TRBV6-3 with TRBJ2-5; 11 bases match TRBD2. Germline V gene data show CDR1 as MNHEY and CDR2 as SVGEGT. V gave up 5 bases and J gave up 5 bases; unmatched junction bases: 4. CDR3 size: 14 residues. The CDR3 protein is CASSPVAGGETQYF. In nucleotides, the CDR3 is TGTGCCAGCAGTCCAGTAGCGGGGGGGGAGACCCAGTACTTC.

The V and J genes are TRBV5-6 and TRBJ2-2; 9 bases map to TRBD2. Germline CDR1 and CDR2: SGHDT and YYEEEE. The CDR3 length is 16 residues. V shed 2 bases and J 6 bases; nucleotides not matched to a gene: 8. CDR3 residues: CASSFFIAGDSGELFF. The CDR3 region has the DNA TGTGCCAGCAGCTTTTTTATAGCGGGAGATTCCGGGGAGCTGTTTTTT.

The chain has TRBV2 and TRBJ1-2; D is undetermined. Trimming took 7 bases from V and 6 from J, leaving 9 bases between them. This CDR3 spans 11 amino acids. Germline lookup yields CDR1 SNHLY and CDR2 FYNNEI. The chain's CDR3 is CASTGGHGYTF. CDR3 coding DNA: TGTGCCAGCACCGGCGGCCATGGCTACACCTTC.

The V gene is TRBV19, the J gene TRBJ1-1; 8 nucleotides match TRBD1. This CDR3 contains 13 residues. From germline, CDR1 is LNHDA and CDR2 SQIVND (reference sequence). Trimming cost V 5 bases and J 7 bases; bases outside gene matches: 6. The CDR3 DNA reads TGTGCCAGTAGTGTCGGGACAGGTGGTGAAGCTTTCTTT. Translation: CASSVGTGGEAFF. The full variable domain, with the rest looked up from reference TRBV19 and TRBJ1-1, is DGGITQSPKYLFRKEGQNVTLSCEQNLNHDAMYWYRQDPGQGLRLIYYSQIVNDFQKGDIAEGYSVSREKKESFPLTVTSAQKNPTAFYLCASSVGTGGEAFFGQGTRLTVV.

V and J are TRBV19 and TRBJ1-1; 7 nucleotides align to TRBD1. V lost 3 bases, J lost 10 bases, and 5 bases stayed unmatched. Germline CDR1 is LNHDA and CDR2 is SQIVND (reference sequence). This CDR3 is 12 amino acids long. CDR3 DNA: TGTGCCAGTAGTATCGGGACAGTTGCAGCTTTCTTT. It codes for CASSIGTVAAFF.

The V call is TRBV12-5, the J call TRBJ2-2; TRBD2 matches 11 bases. V gave up 1 base and J gave up 7 bases; unmatched junction bases: 8. In germline, CDR1 is LGHNT, CDR2 FRNRAP. The CDR3 has 17 residues. This CDR3 is CASGLGTSGRGIGELFF. The CDR3 DNA sequence: TGTGCTAGTGGTTTGGGTACTAGCGGGAGAGGAATCGGGGAGCTGTTTTTT. Full variable domain (outside the CDR3, taken from reference TRBV12-5 and TRBJ2-2): DARVTQTPRHKVTEMGQEVTMRCQPILGHNTVFWYRQTMMQGLELLAYFRNRAPLDDSGMPKDRFSAEMPDATLATLKIQPSEPRDSAVYFCASGLGTSGRGIGELFFGEGSRLTVL.

This chain joins TRBV10-1 and TRBJ2-2; 10 nucleotides match TRBD2. The V gene end was trimmed by 1 base and the J gene end by 7 bases; junction bases not matched to a gene: 6. CDR1 is WNHNN and CDR2 is SYGVQD in the germline V gene (reference sequence). CDR3 length: 16 residues. The CDR3 reads CASSEFLAGVNGELFF. Written as DNA, the CDR3 is TGCGCCAGCAGTGAGTTCCTAGCGGGAGTCAACGGGGAGCTGTTTTTT.

The V call is TRBV19, the J call TRBJ2-7; D is unresolved. Deletions cut 5 bases from V and 4 bases from J, with 9 bases between. Germline CDR1 reads LNHDA; CDR2 reads SQIVND (reference sequence). The CDR3 consists of 12 residues. In DNA, the CDR3 is TGTGCCAGTAGTGCCGCAGGATACGAGCAGTACTTC. Residues: CASSAAGYEQYF.